This is a list of T cell receptor beta chains from one sample in a study of blood T cell repertoires in COVID-19. Profiling relied on immunoSEQ multiplex PCR, and the TCRdb table lists in-frame clones only, not all of them. The data hold about 270,000 clones, with about 86% observed a single time. The sequenced sample consisted of peripheral blood. Receptors originate from a woman aged 30 to 39 with COVID-19, enrolled during active disease. CDR3s include the opening cysteine and the closing phenylalanine or tryptophan. A D gene is named only where the DNA matches it firmly. Clone size, where shown, is once, few, many, or a class for clones that have expanded.

abundance	d_gene	v_gene	j_gene	CDR3nt	CDR3aa
-	TRBD2	TRBV19	TRBJ2-7	TGTGCCAGTAGCATGGCGTTAGCGGGGGGCTACGAGCAGTACTTC	CASSMALAGGYEQYF
-	TRBD1	TRBV19	TRBJ1-2	TGTGCCAGTAGTATTAGACAGGGGGAATTGGTAAGTGGCTACACCTTC	CASSIRQGELVSGYTF
-	-	TRBV7-9	TRBJ2-7	TGTGCCAGCAGCTTATCAGGGTACCACGAGCAGTACTTC	CASSLSGYHEQYF
few	-	TRBV24-1	TRBJ2-7	TGTGCCAGGCAGGGGGGACCCTCCTACGAGCAGTACTTC	CARQGGPSYEQYF
-	-	TRBV13	TRBJ2-7	TGTGCCAGCGGCTTATTCGGAGGGAGGCCCTACGAGCAGTACTTC	CASGLFGGRPYEQYF
-	-	TRBV15	TRBJ1-4	TGTGCCACCAGCAGAGGATTTTCGACAGGCCTCGATGAAAAACTGTTTTTT	CATSRGFSTGLDEKLFF
-	-	TRBV30	TRBJ1-5	TGTGCCTGGAGTGTACAGGGCAATCAGCCCCAGCATTTT	CAWSVQGNQPQHF
-	TRBD1	TRBV5-1	TRBJ2-3	TGCGCCAGCAGCTTCCAGACGGACCAGGGGGCAGATACGCAGTATTTT	CASSFQTDQGADTQYF
-	TRBD1	TRBV5-6	TRBJ1-1	TGTGCCAGCAGCGCAGACGGGACAGGGAGCCCTGAAGCTTTCTTT	CASSADGTGSPEAFF
-	-	TRBV27	TRBJ1-5	TGTGCCAGCAGTTGGGGGGTAGGGCAGCCCCAGCATTTT	CASSWGVGQPQHF
once	-	TRBV5-6	TRBJ2-1	TGTGCCAGCACGACTAGTAGTTGGAACAATGAGCAGTTCTTC	CASTTSSWNNEQFF
-	-	TRBV7-9	TRBJ2-2	TGTGCCAGCAGCTCGGGGAATCTCGGGGAGCTGTTTTTT	CASSSGNLGELFF
-	TRBD1	TRBV5-1	TRBJ1-1	TGCGCCAGCAGCACCGACAGGGGTACGGTATATGGCGGCACTGAAGCTTTCTTT	CASSTDRGTVYGGTEAFF
few	TRBD2	TRBV7-6	TRBJ2-2	TGTGCCAGCAGCTCCCTAGCGGGCCTCACCGGGGAGCTGTTTTTT	CASSSLAGLTGELFF
few	-	TRBV5-1	TRBJ1-3	TGCGCCAGCGGTGTCGGCAGGGGTCTAGAAAACACCATATATTTT	CASGVGRGLENTIYF
-	TRBD1	TRBV5-1	TRBJ1-5	TGCGCCAGCAGCTTGCCTGGACAGGGGACCACGTATAGCAATCAGCCCCAGCATTTT	CASSLPGQGTTYSNQPQHF
once	-	TRBV5-1	TRBJ1-2	TGCGCCAGCAGTCAGGGCTCCTTAACTAACTATGGCTACACCTTC	CASSQGSLTNYGYTF
-	-	TRBV27	TRBJ2-2	TGTGCCAGCAGTTTTTCGGGGACCGGGGAGCTGTTTTTT	CASSFSGTGELFF
-	-	TRBV5-4	TRBJ2-1	TGTGCCAGCACTTCCCTAATCAATGAGCAGTTCTTC	CASTSLINEQFF
-	TRBD1	TRBV5-3	TRBJ2-3	TGTGCCAGAAGTAGGGGGCGTGAAGATACGCAGTATTTT	CARSRGREDTQYF
-	-	TRBV6-1	TRBJ2-5	TGTGCCAGCAGTGAAAGGAGAGGCCAGTACTTC	CASSERRGQYF
once	-	TRBV18	TRBJ2-5	TGTGCCAGCTCACTCACTACGGCAGGGAAAAAAGAGACCCAGTACTTC	CASSLTTAGKKETQYF
-	TRBD1	TRBV7-9	TRBJ2-7	TGTGCCAGCAGCCCGCCTTGGACAGGGGTGTCCTACGAGCAGTACTTC	CASSPPWTGVSYEQYF
-	-	TRBV5-4	TRBJ2-7	TGTGCCAGCAGCATAAGACAGGCGAGTGAGCAGTACTTC	CASSIRQASEQYF
-	-	TRBV4-1	TRBJ1-2	TGCGCCAGCAGCCACGGGGGATCCTATGGCTACACCTTC	CASSHGGSYGYTF
-	-	TRBV7-2	TRBJ1-1	TGTGCCAGCAGCTTAGGACCGGGTCGAACTGAAGCTTTCTTT	CASSLGPGRTEAFF
-	-	TRBV7-9	TRBJ1-1	TGTGCCAGCAGCCTGGACAGCAGCACTGAAGCTTTCTTT	CASSLDSSTEAFF
-	TRBD1	TRBV27	TRBJ1-5	TGTGCCAGCACCTGTGGGGGACAGGTTAGCAATCAGCCCCAGCATTTT	CASTCGGQVSNQPQHF
-	-	TRBV5-4	TRBJ2-7	TGTGCCAGCAGCTTTTACGGGGATACTTACGAGCAGTACTTC	CASSFYGDTYEQYF
once	-	TRBV6-2/TRBV6-3	TRBJ2-5	TGTGCCAGCAGTTACTATGGCGGGGTGGAGACCCAGTACTTC	CASSYYGGVETQYF
-	-	TRBV3-1/TRBV3-2	TRBJ1-6	TGTGCCAGCAGCCAAGGGACTACAAATTCACCCCTCCACTTT	CASSQGTTNSPLHF
-	-	TRBV3-1/TRBV3-2	TRBJ1-1	TGTGCCAGCAGCGAAGGAGTTTACACTGAAGCTTTCTTT	CASSEGVYTEAFF
-	-	TRBV6-5	TRBJ1-2	TGTGCCAGCAGCAACACGCTTACGGGATGGAATGGCTACACCTTC	CASSNTLTGWNGYTF
once	-	TRBV9	TRBJ1-3	TGTGCCAGCAGCGTACAATACGGGGAAACTGGAAACACCATATATTTT	CASSVQYGETGNTIYF
-	TRBD1	TRBV4-1	TRBJ1-3	TGCGCCAGCAGCCGGACAGGGGGCCCTGGAAACACCATATATTTT	CASSRTGGPGNTIYF
-	-	TRBV10-1	TRBJ1-5	TGCGCCAGCCTTAAGGCGGGTCGAAATCAGCCCCAGCATTTT	CASLKAGRNQPQHF
-	TRBD1	TRBV6-5	TRBJ2-7	TGTGCCAGCAGGCCTTCAGGGGGTTCGGAGCAGTACTTC	CASRPSGGSEQYF
-	-	TRBV28	TRBJ2-7	TGTGCCATCGGACCACGGGACACCTCCTACGAGCAGTACTTC	CAIGPRDTSYEQYF
-	TRBD2	TRBV6-2/TRBV6-3	TRBJ2-7	TGTGCCAGCAGTTACTCGTCCGGACTAGCGGGGGGTCTCTACGAGCAGTACTTC	CASSYSSGLAGGLYEQYF
-	TRBD2	TRBV3-1/TRBV3-2	TRBJ2-2	TGTGCCAGCAGCCAGCTCCAGCGGGGGGGCCAACCCCACACCGGGGAGCTGTTTTTT	CASSQLQRGGQPHTGELFF
-	-	TRBV19	TRBJ2-1	TGTGCCAGTAACTGGCGGGGCCTCTACAATGAGCAGTTCTTC	CASNWRGLYNEQFF
-	-	TRBV10-3	TRBJ1-6	TGTGCCATCAGTGAATGGGGACTCTCCGATTCACCCCTCCACTTT	CAISEWGLSDSPLHF
-	-	TRBV6-1	TRBJ2-7	TGTGCCAGCAGTGAAGAGGGGTGGGAGCAGTACTTC	CASSEEGWEQYF
-	TRBD1	TRBV7-2	TRBJ1-1	TGTGCCAGCAGCTTTACAGGGGGGAGGACTGAAGCTTTCTTT	CASSFTGGRTEAFF
-	TRBD2	TRBV27	TRBJ2-7	TGTGCCAGCAGTCGCGGGACTAGCATTCAATTC	CASSRGTSIQF
-	-	TRBV15	TRBJ2-3	TGTGCCACCAGCAGAACTTTAGGGCTAGCAACAGATACGCAGTATTTT	CATSRTLGLATDTQYF
-	TRBD1	TRBV10-2	TRBJ1-5	TGCGCCAGCAGTGGAGGGGGCAGTGGTCAGCCCCAGCATTTT	CASSGGGSGQPQHF
-	TRBD1	TRBV30	TRBJ1-2	TGTGCCCAATCCAGGGGGTGGGGCGCGAACTATGGCTACACCTTC	CAQSRGWGANYGYTF